The following is a TCR beta chain sequence with its context. Germline trimming cut 3 bases from V and 4 bases from J; bases unmatched to any gene: 5. The CDR3 has 14 amino acids. Germline CDR1 SGHRS, CDR2 YFSETQ. This sample was taken from a study of control samples from healthy donors and cancer patients. The table came from immunoSEQ multiplex PCR; TCRdb's copy has only in-frame clones and leaves some out. The sample carries roughly 160,000 clones, roughly 94% recorded once. The source is a man aged 55 to 70 with colorectal cancer. The chain carries TRBV5-1 and TRBJ2-7; 9 bases match TRBD1. Sequencing was performed on PBMCs. The CDR3 sequence is CASSSTGGLYEQYF. CDR3 nucleotide sequence: TGCGCCAGCAGCTCCACAGGGGGCCTTTACGAGCAGTACTTC.